The rows below give T cell receptor beta chains drawn from one sample of a study of blood T cell repertoires in COVID-19. The method was immunoSEQ multiplex PCR; TCRdb's version includes in-frame clones alone and lacks a portion of them. The table lists fewer than 450,000 clones, about 87% of them singletons. The specimen was peripheral blood. Every receptor here comes from a woman in her 50s with COVID-19, enrolled during active disease. Each CDR3 is given with its conserved first and last residue. D genes are given only for firm matches. Clone sizes are given selectively: once, few, many, or a class where the clone is expanded.

v_gene	d_gene	j_gene	abundance	CDR3nt	CDR3aa
TRBV28	-	TRBJ2-7	-	TGTGCCAGCAGTTTACTAGCGTTAATAAACGAGCAGTACTTC	CASSLLALINEQYF
TRBV30	-	TRBJ1-1	-	TGTGCCTGGGAGGGAGTCCTCACTGAAGCTTTCTTT	CAWEGVLTEAFF
TRBV24-1	-	TRBJ2-5	-	TGTGCCACCAGTGATGCCTTAGCTGGTGAGACCCAGTACTTC	CATSDALAGETQYF
TRBV2	-	TRBJ2-2	-	TGTGCCAGCACCCGGACGGACTCGAACACCGGGGAGCTGTTTTTT	CASTRTDSNTGELFF
TRBV5-4	TRBD1	TRBJ1-1	-	TGTGCCAGCAGCGCAGTGAGGACAGGCTTCGCTGAAGCTTTCTTT	CASSAVRTGFAEAFF
TRBV30	TRBD1	TRBJ2-4	once	TGTGCCTGGAAAATAACAGGGGGTAACATTCAGTACTTC	CAWKITGGNIQYF
TRBV6-5	TRBD2	TRBJ2-3	-	TGTGCCAGCAGTTACTCGGGAGGGAGAGCAGATACGCAGTATTTT	CASSYSGGRADTQYF
TRBV27	-	TRBJ2-1	-	TGTGCCAGCAGTTTGGCGGGGGCCAATGAGCAGTTCTTC	CASSLAGANEQFF
TRBV7-2	TRBD2	TRBJ2-1	-	TGTGCCAGCAGCTTAGTCGGGACTAGCAACAATGAGCAGTTCTTC	CASSLVGTSNNEQFF
TRBV11-2	-	TRBJ2-7	-	TGTGCCAGCAGCTTAGGGTCCTCTTCGGGGTACGAGCAGTACTTC	CASSLGSSSGYEQYF
TRBV19	TRBD1	TRBJ1-2	-	TGTGCCAGTAACCCGGAGGACAGGGTCAGCTACACCTTC	CASNPEDRVSYTF
TRBV9	-	TRBJ2-7	-	TGTGCCAGCAGCGTAGCCGCCGGGTTAAGCTACGAGCAGTACTTC	CASSVAAGLSYEQYF
TRBV5-1	TRBD1	TRBJ2-5	-	TGCGCCAGCAGCGAGAGCAGGGGGCGTTTTGAGACCCAGTACTTC	CASSESRGRFETQYF
TRBV3-1/TRBV3-2	-	TRBJ2-7	-	TGTGCCAGCAGCCAAGTTACAGGGACCCACGAGCAGTACTTC	CASSQVTGTHEQYF
TRBV12-1	-	TRBJ2-5	once	TGTGCCAGCAGCTTTGTGGGAGACGGAGAAGAGACCCAGTACTTC	CASSFVGDGEETQYF
TRBV7-2	TRBD2	TRBJ2-7	-	TGTGCCAGCACCCGACTAGCGGGAGCCTACGAGCAGTACTTC	CASTRLAGAYEQYF
TRBV5-4	-	TRBJ2-7	-	TGTGCCAGCAGTCAAACCCGGACAGTTGGGAACGAGCAGTACTTC	CASSQTRTVGNEQYF
TRBV5-1	-	TRBJ2-7	-	TGCGCCAGCAGCCTCGCAGGGTCAGTGAGGGAGCAGTACTTC	CASSLAGSVREQYF
TRBV5-4	TRBD2	TRBJ2-1	-	TGTGCCAGCAGCTTTAGCGGGTCCGCCTACAATGAGCAGTTCTTC	CASSFSGSAYNEQFF
TRBV18	-	TRBJ1-2	-	TGTGCCAGCTCACCCCAAACTCAGGGCGCTAACTATGGCTACACCTTC	CASSPQTQGANYGYTF
TRBV5-1	-	TRBJ2-4	-	TGCGCCAGCTCCCCGGGGGGCCTAGCCAAAAACATTCAGTACTTC	CASSPGGLAKNIQYF
TRBV2	TRBD1	TRBJ2-1	-	TGTGCCAGCAGTGGGGGACAGATTACAATGACTGAGCAGTTCTTC	CASSGGQITMTEQFF
TRBV20-1	-	TRBJ2-7	-	TGCAGTGCTGAACAGGTCTACGAGCAGTACTTC	CSAEQVYEQYF
TRBV7-3	TRBD1	TRBJ1-1	-	TGTGCCAGCAGCTTAGTCAGCCCTGGACAGGGGAGGGCTTTCTTT	CASSLVSPGQGRAFF
TRBV5-3	-	TRBJ2-2	-	TGTGCCAGAAGCTTGAGCGGGTGGGCCGGGGAGCTGTTTTTT	CARSLSGWAGELFF
TRBV2	TRBD1	TRBJ1-5	-	TGTGCCAGCAGTGAAGCGGCCGGGACAGGGCTGACTCAGCCCCAGCATTTT	CASSEAAGTGLTQPQHF
TRBV4-1	TRBD2	TRBJ2-7	-	TGCGCCAGCAGCCTTAGTAGCGGGCTGGTAAGCTACGAGCAGTACTTC	CASSLSSGLVSYEQYF
TRBV20-1	TRBD2	TRBJ2-1	-	TGCAGTGCTAGTCGGGCTAGCGGCTACAATGAGCAGTTCTTC	CSASRASGYNEQFF
TRBV7-2	TRBD1	TRBJ1-2	-	TGTGCCAGCAGCTCAATGGGACAGCCGGCAGGCTACACCTTC	CASSSMGQPAGYTF
TRBV18	-	TRBJ1-5	few	TGTGCCAGCTCACCACCGTCAGCGGGTGGGGGCAATCAGCCCCAGCATTTT	CASSPPSAGGGNQPQHF
TRBV30	TRBD2	TRBJ2-7	once	TGTGCCTGGAGTGTCCCAGCGGGAGGGCTCGAGCAGTACTTC	CAWSVPAGGLEQYF
TRBV27	TRBD1	TRBJ1-4	-	TGTGCCAGCAGTTTTTCCTGGGGACAGGCTAATGAAAAACTGTTTTTT	CASSFSWGQANEKLFF
TRBV7-9	-	TRBJ2-1	-	TGTGCCAGCAGCCTCCCCCCCTCTGGGCCCAATGAGCAGTTCTTC	CASSLPPSGPNEQFF
TRBV6-6	TRBD1	TRBJ2-1	-	TGTGCCAGCAGAAGACAGGGTAAAAATGAGCAGTTCTTC	CASRRQGKNEQFF
TRBV7-7	-	TRBJ1-1	-	TGTGCCAGCAGCTTATTTAAGGGAGCTGAAGCTTTCTTT	CASSLFKGAEAFF
TRBV30	TRBD1	TRBJ1-4	-	TGTGCCTGGAGTCCTGGGACAGCCTTGGAAAAACTGTTTTTT	CAWSPGTALEKLFF
TRBV5-1	-	TRBJ2-5	-	TGCGCCAGCAGCTTGAGGTCTAGCGAACAAGAGACCCAGTACTTC	CASSLRSSEQETQYF
TRBV5-4	TRBD1	TRBJ1-2	-	TGTGCCAGCAGCGCCAGGACAGGGGGCAAGGGCTACACCTTC	CASSARTGGKGYTF
TRBV3-1/TRBV3-2	-	TRBJ2-5	-	TGTGCCAGCAGCCAAACAGCGGAAGAGACCCAGTACTTC	CASSQTAEETQYF
TRBV24-1	TRBD1	TRBJ2-5	-	TGTGCCACCAGTGACGGGGACAGGTACCAAGAGACCCAGTACTTC	CATSDGDRYQETQYF
TRBV6-1	TRBD1	TRBJ1-2	once	TGTGCCAGCAGTGGGGGGGGGACAGGGAATCGCTATGGCTACACCTTC	CASSGGGTGNRYGYTF
TRBV30	-	TRBJ2-1	-	TGTGCCTGGAGACCAGGGACTGCCAATGAGCAGTTCTTC	CAWRPGTANEQFF
TRBV7-6	-	TRBJ1-5	-	TGTGCCAGCAGCTTACGGCGGAATCAGCCCCAGCATTTT	CASSLRRNQPQHF
TRBV3-1/TRBV3-2	-	TRBJ2-7	-	TGTGCCAGCAGCCATAGCTCCTACGAGCAGTACTTC	CASSHSSYEQYF
TRBV7-9	-	TRBJ2-7	-	TGTGCCAGCAGCTTAGAGCGTATGGGTTCCTACGAGCAGTACTTC	CASSLERMGSYEQYF
TRBV5-4	-	TRBJ2-1	-	TGTGCCAGCAGCTTGGGAGGGGGAGGGCCGGATGAGCAGTTCTTC	CASSLGGGGPDEQFF
TRBV7-8	-	TRBJ1-5	few	TGTGCCAGCAGCTTCATGACAGGCGGCACGGGGCCCCAGCATTTT	CASSFMTGGTGPQHF
TRBV5-1	TRBD2	TRBJ2-2	-	TGCGCCAGCAGCTTGTCTAGCGGGAGGGTCACCGGGGAGCTGTTTTTT	CASSLSSGRVTGELFF
TRBV11-2	-	TRBJ1-1	few	TGTGCCAGCAGCGAAGGAGGGGCGAGGACTGAAGCTTTCTTT	CASSEGGARTEAFF
TRBV3-1/TRBV3-2	-	TRBJ2-3	-	TGTGCCAGCAGCCAAAGACAGCCATCAGATACGCAGTATTTT	CASSQRQPSDTQYF
TRBV29-1	TRBD2	TRBJ2-4	-	TGCAGCGTTGACCCTGCGGGGGGCCGGGGAAACATTCAGTACTTC	CSVDPAGGRGNIQYF
TRBV6-4	-	TRBJ1-5	-	TGTGCCAGCAGTAAACAGTGGAGGGAGGGGTTTGGTCAGCCCCAGCATTTT	CASSKQWREGFGQPQHF
TRBV27	TRBD2	TRBJ2-1	once	TGTGCCAGCAGTCACGGGACTAGCGGGACGTATGAGCAGTTCTTC	CASSHGTSGTYEQFF
TRBV6-1	-	TRBJ2-3	-	TGTGCCAGCAGTCTAAAAGGGAGTACAGATACGCAGTATTTT	CASSLKGSTDTQYF
TRBV5-1	TRBD1	TRBJ1-4	-	TGCGCCAGCAGCGTCGCCCAGGGGGCTAATGAAAAACTGTTTTTT	CASSVAQGANEKLFF
TRBV24-1	-	TRBJ2-6	-	TGTGCCACCAGTGGAAAGAGCTCTGGGGCCAACGTCCTGACTTTC	CATSGKSSGANVLTF
TRBV4-3	-	TRBJ1-1	-	TGCGCCAGCAGCCAAGGGTCTAGGAACACTGAAGCTTTCTTT	CASSQGSRNTEAFF
TRBV27	-	TRBJ1-2	-	TGTGCCAGCCAACCGGTACGAAGGGGTGGCTACACCTTC	CASQPVRRGGYTF